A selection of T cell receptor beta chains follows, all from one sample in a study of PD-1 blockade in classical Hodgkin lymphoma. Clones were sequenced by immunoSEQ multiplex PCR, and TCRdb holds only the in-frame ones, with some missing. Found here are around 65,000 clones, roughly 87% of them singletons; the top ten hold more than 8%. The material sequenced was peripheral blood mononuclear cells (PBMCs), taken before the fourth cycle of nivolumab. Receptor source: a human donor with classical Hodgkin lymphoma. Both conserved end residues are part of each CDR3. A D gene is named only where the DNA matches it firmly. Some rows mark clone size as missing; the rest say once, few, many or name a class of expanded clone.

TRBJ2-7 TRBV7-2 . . CASSSSHGGQRNYEQYF TGTGCCAGCAGCTCCTCCCACGGGGGACAGAGAAACTACGAGCAGTACTTC
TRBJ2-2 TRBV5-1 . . CASSLSTVTGELFF TGCGCCAGCAGCTTGTCGACAGTTACCGGGGAGCTGTTTTTT
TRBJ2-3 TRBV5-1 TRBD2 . CASRKTSASTDTQYF TGCGCCAGCAGAAAGACTAGCGCGAGCACAGATACGCAGTATTTT
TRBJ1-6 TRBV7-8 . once CASSIIREEQFNSPLHF TGTGCCAGCAGCATTATCCGAGAAGAACAGTTTAATTCACCCCTCCACTTT
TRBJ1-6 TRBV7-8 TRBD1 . CASSLGLQGVEPLHF TGTGCCAGCAGCTTAGGGCTGCAGGGGGTAGAGCCCCTCCACTTT
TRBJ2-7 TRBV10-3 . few CAISFQGGVMEQYF TGTGCCATCAGTTTCCAAGGAGGAGTAATGGAGCAGTACTTC
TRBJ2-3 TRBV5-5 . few CASSSNTGSTDTQYF TGTGCCAGCAGCTCCAACACTGGGAGCACAGATACGCAGTATTTT
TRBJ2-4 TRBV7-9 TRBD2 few CASSTNSGVTHF TGTGCCAGCAGCACCAATAGCGGGGTCACGCACTTC
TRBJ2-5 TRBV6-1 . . CASKAEEGRGTQYF TGTGCCAGCAAAGCGGAGGAGGGTAGGGGGACCCAGTACTTC
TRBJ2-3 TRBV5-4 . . CASSLGGGLRTDTQYF TGTGCCAGCAGCTTGGGGGGCGGTCTCCGCACAGATACGCAGTATTTT
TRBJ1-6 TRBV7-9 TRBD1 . CASSLAQGQGGSPLHF TGTGCCAGCAGCTTAGCGCAGGGACAGGGGGGTTCACCCCTCCACTTT
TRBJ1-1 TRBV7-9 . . CASSLVLETEAFF TGTGCCAGCAGCTTAGTCTTGGAGACTGAAGCTTTCTTT
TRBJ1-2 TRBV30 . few CALYGYTF TGTGCCCTTTATGGCTACACCTTC
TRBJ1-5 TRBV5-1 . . CASSLGDGASNQPQHF TGCGCCAGCAGCTTGGGGGACGGAGCTAGCAATCAGCCCCAGCATTTT
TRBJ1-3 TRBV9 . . CASTSGNTIYF TGTGCCAGCACCTCTGGAAACACCATATATTTT
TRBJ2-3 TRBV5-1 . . CASSLALVKDTQYF TGCGCCAGCAGCTTGGCCCTAGTAAAAGATACGCAGTATTTT
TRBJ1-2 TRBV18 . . CASSPNPGDGYTF TGTGCCAGCTCACCAAATCCGGGGGATGGCTACACCTTC
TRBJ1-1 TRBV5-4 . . CASSLASGAMNTEAFF TGTGCCAGCAGCTTGGCCTCCGGGGCCATGAACACTGAAGCTTTCTTT
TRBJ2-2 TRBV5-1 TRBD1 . CASSLTGQQNTGELFF TGCGCCAGCAGCCTAACGGGACAGCAGAACACCGGGGAGCTGTTTTTT
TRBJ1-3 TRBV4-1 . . CASSHLLSGNTIYF TGCGCCAGCAGCCACCTCCTCAGTGGAAACACCATATATTTT
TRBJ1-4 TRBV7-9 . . CASSLSVGTDEKLFF TGTGCCAGCAGCTTGAGCGTTGGGACGGATGAAAAACTGTTTTTT
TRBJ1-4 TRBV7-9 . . CASSPRDGELNEKLFF TGTGCCAGCAGCCCTAGGGACGGGGAACTTAATGAAAAACTGTTTTTT
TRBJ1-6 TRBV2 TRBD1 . CASSGTGLESGSPLHF TGTGCCAGCAGTGGGACAGGGTTGGAGAGTGGTTCACCCCTCCACTTT
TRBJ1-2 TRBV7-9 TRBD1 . CASSVWTGERGYTF TGTGCCAGCAGCGTATGGACAGGGGAACGGGGCTACACCTTC
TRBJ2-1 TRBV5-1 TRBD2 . CASSPWVKAGGLNEQFF TGCGCCAGCAGCCCCTGGGTAAAAGCGGGGGGGCTTAATGAGCAGTTCTTC
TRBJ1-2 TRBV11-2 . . CASSPVGGPSNGYTF TGTGCCAGCAGCCCGGTCGGGGGGCCCTCTAATGGCTACACCTTC
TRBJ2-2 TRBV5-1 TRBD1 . CASSMTGTDGELFF TGCGCCAGCAGCATGACAGGGACGGACGGGGAGCTGTTTTTT
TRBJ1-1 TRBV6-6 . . CASNPRGDSRNTEAFF TGTGCCAGCAACCCCCGAGGGGACTCGAGGAACACTGAAGCTTTCTTT
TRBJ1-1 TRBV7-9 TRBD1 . CASSHIGQANTEAFF TGTGCCAGCAGCCACATTGGACAGGCGAACACTGAAGCTTTCTTT
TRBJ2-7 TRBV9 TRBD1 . CASSAYPGQGALEQYF TGTGCCAGCAGCGCTTATCCGGGACAGGGGGCTTTGGAGCAGTACTTC